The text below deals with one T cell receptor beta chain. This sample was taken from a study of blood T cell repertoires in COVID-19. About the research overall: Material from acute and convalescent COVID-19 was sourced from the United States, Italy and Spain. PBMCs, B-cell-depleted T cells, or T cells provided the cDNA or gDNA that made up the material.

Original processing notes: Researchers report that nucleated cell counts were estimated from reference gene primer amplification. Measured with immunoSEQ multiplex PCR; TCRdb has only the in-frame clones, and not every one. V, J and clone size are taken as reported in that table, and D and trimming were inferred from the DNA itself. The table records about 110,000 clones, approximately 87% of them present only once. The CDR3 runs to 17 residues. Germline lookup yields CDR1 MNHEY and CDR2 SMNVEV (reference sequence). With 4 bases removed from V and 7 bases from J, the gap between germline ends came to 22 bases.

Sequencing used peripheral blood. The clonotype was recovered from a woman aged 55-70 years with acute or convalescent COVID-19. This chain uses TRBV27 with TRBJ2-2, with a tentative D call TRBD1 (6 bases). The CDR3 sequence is CASSSDLIRGSCGELFF. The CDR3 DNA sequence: TGTGCCAGCAGTTCAGACCTAATCAGGGGTTCATGCGGGGAGCTGTTTTTT.